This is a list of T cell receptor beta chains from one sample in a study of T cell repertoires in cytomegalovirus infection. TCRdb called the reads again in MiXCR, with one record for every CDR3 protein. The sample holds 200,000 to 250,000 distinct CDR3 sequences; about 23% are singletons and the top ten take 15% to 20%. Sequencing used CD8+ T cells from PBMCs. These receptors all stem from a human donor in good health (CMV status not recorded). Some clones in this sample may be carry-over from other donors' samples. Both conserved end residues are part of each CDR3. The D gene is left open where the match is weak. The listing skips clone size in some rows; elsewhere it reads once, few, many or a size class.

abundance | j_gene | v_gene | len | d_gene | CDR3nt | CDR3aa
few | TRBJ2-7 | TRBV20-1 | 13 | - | TGCAGTGCTTTACCCTCGAGTGGCTACGAGCAGTACTTC | CSALPSSGYEQYF
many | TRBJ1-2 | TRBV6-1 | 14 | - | TGTGCCAGCAGTGAGGACGGGGGCGCCAATGGCTACACCTTC | CASSEDGGANGYTF
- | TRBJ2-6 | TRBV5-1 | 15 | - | TGCGCCAGCAGCTTGGAGTTCTCTGGGGCCAACGTCCTGACTTTC | CASSLEFSGANVLTF
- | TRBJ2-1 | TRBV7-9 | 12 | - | TGTGCCAGCAGCTCCTTTTTCAATGAGCAGTTCTTC | CASSSFFNEQFF
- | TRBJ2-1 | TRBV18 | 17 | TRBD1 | TGTGCCAGCTCACCTTCGACCCGGGACAGGGGTGTCGATGAGCAGTTCTTC | CASSPSTRDRGVDEQFF
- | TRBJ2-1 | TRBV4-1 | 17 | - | TGCGCCAGCAGCCAATCTTGGGCCTCTTTAACCTACAATGAGCAGTTCTTC | CASSQSWASLTYNEQFF
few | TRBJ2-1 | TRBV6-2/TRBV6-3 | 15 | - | TGTGCCAGCTCAGCCTTTGGGGGAACCTACAATGAGCAGTTCTTC | CASSAFGGTYNEQFF
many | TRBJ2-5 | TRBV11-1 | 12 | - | TGTGCCAGCAGCTTAGCGGCAGAGACCCAGTACTTC | CASSLAAETQYF
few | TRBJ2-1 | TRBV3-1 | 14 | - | TGTGCCAGCAGCCCCTATGTAGGGTCGAATGAGCAGTTCTTC | CASSPYVGSNEQFF
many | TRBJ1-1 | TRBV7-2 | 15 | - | TGTGCCAGCAGCTTATCTCACACAGAGAACACTGAAGCTTTCTTT | CASSLSHTENTEAFF